Detailed here is one T cell receptor beta chain. Antigen unknown. The sample belongs to a study of T cells in Graves' hyperthyroidism and ophthalmopathy. The study's findings and limits: Most expanded thyroid clonotypes above 0.001 recurred in blood.

These patients, aged 18 to 65, had recently diagnosed hyperthyroidism lasting under 2 months. Each diagnosis drew on symptoms, thyroxine, TRAb, thyroid ultrasound and orbital computed tomography findings. Ahead of any ophthalmopathy symptoms, the blood sample was obtained at the first diagnosis of hyperthyroidism. TCR beta CDR3 sequences were amplified from RNA transcripts. The TCR CDR3 was amplified in a first-round RT-PCR using the HTBI primer set. Each CDR3 protein is one row after TCRdb ran MiXCR on the multiplex PCR reads. The sample comprises around 350,000 distinct CDR3 sequences, approximately 14% of which are singletons, and about a quarter rests with the top ten. This CDR3 has 16 residues. Trimming cost V 3 bases and J 1 base, with 15 bases left between them. Germline loops: CDR1 MGHRA, CDR2 YSYEKL.

This receptor was identified in a woman younger than 35 with Graves' hyperthyroidism that later progressed to Graves' ophthalmopathy. The chain has TRBV4-1 and TRBJ1-1; a weak D match, TRBD1 (5 bases). The material sequenced was blood. The CDR3 protein is CASSQSSGFENTEAFF. The CDR3 nucleotides are TGCGCCAGCAGCCAGTCCTCAGGGTTTGAGAACACTGAAGCTTTCTTT.